These T cell receptor beta chains were read from a single sample in a study of graft-versus-host responses after intestinal transplantation. TCRdb's table, derived via immunoSEQ multiplex PCR, lists solely in-frame clones and lacks some. The sample contains about 7,200 clones, less than 40% of which appear only once. The source was alloreactive CD4+ T cells from a mixed lymphocyte reaction culture, collected before transplantation. The receptors originated from a human patient who was an organ donor for intestinal transplantation. Each CDR3 is given with its conserved first and last residue. D genes are given only for firm matches. Size values are once, few and many counts, or a class for expanded clones, and some rows have none.

v_call	d_call	j_call	clone_size	cdr3_aa	cdr3_nt
TRBV18	.	TRBJ2-7	.	CASSPDSGWHEQYF	TGTGCCAGCTCACCAGACTCAGGGTGGCACGAGCAGTACTTC
TRBV28	.	TRBJ1-5	.	CASSLWRRGLVQPQHF	TGTGCCAGCAGTTTATGGAGGCGAGGGTTGGTTCAGCCCCAGCATTTT
TRBV25-1	TRBD1	TRBJ1-3	few	CASSGQGEGGNTIYF	TGTGCCAGCAGTGGACAGGGGGAAGGTGGAAACACCATATATTTT
TRBV4-1	.	TRBJ2-1	.	CASSQTSAGLSYNEQFF	TGCGCCAGCAGCCAAACATCAGCGGGCCTATCCTACAATGAGCAGTTCTTC
TRBV10-3	TRBD1	TRBJ1-2	medium-sized	CAISEPTMTGFRGGYTF	TGTGCCATCAGTGAGCCCACCATGACAGGGTTCCGAGGTGGCTACACCTTC
TRBV7-2	.	TRBJ2-3	few	CASSRRPSLASTDTQYF	TGTGCCAGCAGCCGAAGGCCGTCTCTAGCTAGTACAGATACGCAGTATTTT
TRBV7-2	.	TRBJ2-3	few	CASSLMLGAHTDTQYF	TGTGCCAGCAGCTTAATGCTAGGAGCCCACACAGATACGCAGTATTTT
TRBV5-5	.	TRBJ2-5	.	CASSLSRGQETQYF	TGTGCCAGCAGCTTGTCGCGGGGACAAGAGACCCAGTACTTC
TRBV11-2	.	TRBJ2-1	.	CASTPAAPYNEQFF	TGTGCCAGCACCCCAGCGGCCCCCTACAATGAGCAGTTCTTC
TRBV7-2	.	TRBJ1-2	.	CASSLVRAAGTF	TGTGCCAGCAGCTTGGTCAGGGCCGCTGGAACCTTC
TRBV4-1	TRBD1	TRBJ1-2	.	CASSLGQGAYYGYTF	TGCGCCAGCAGCCTGGGACAGGGGGCGTACTATGGCTACACCTTC
TRBV5-6	.	TRBJ1-2	.	CASSLGGANYGYTF	TGTGCCAGCAGCTTGGGCGGTGCTAACTATGGCTACACCTTC
TRBV27	.	TRBJ2-7	.	CASRNTYSYEQYF	TGTGCCAGCAGGAACACGTACTCCTACGAGCAGTACTTC
TRBV6-1	.	TRBJ2-7	.	CASSPQGWSEQYF	TGTGCCAGCAGTCCACAGGGTTGGAGCGAGCAGTACTTC
TRBV19	.	TRBJ2-2	.	CASSILAANTGELFF	TGTGCCAGTAGTATATTAGCGGCGAACACCGGGGAGCTGTTTTTT
TRBV19	TRBD1	TRBJ1-5	.	CASSSPPGGNQPQHF	TGTGCCAGTAGCAGCCCCCCAGGGGGAAATCAGCCCCAGCATTTT
TRBV6-1	TRBD1	TRBJ1-4	.	CASTRTGLREKLFF	TGTGCCAGCACCCGGACAGGGTTACGTGAAAAACTGTTTTTT
TRBV28	.	TRBJ2-3	.	CASGKLTRDWADTQYF	TGTGCCAGCGGAAAACTGACTAGGGACTGGGCAGATACGCAGTATTTT
TRBV15	.	TRBJ1-2	.	CATSRLREGYGYTF	TGTGCCACCAGCAGGCTCAGGGAGGGCTATGGCTACACCTTC
TRBV5-1	.	TRBJ2-1	.	CASSLEDMYNEQFF	TGCGCCAGCAGCCTTGAAGACATGTACAATGAGCAGTTCTTC
TRBV6-5	.	TRBJ1-3	.	CASMGATSGNTIYF	TGTGCCAGCATGGGGGCGACCTCTGGAAACACCATATATTTT
TRBV7-2	TRBD2	TRBJ2-2	.	CASSRRLAGATGTGELFF	TGTGCCAGCAGTCGTCGACTAGCGGGAGCTACTGGCACCGGGGAGCTGTTTTTT
TRBV11-3	.	TRBJ2-3	few	CASSLEGGSDTQYF	TGTGCCAGCAGCTTGGAGGGGGGGTCAGATACGCAGTATTTT
TRBV11-3	TRBD2	TRBJ2-1	medium-sized	CASSFGGARANEQFF	TGTGCCAGCAGTTTCGGGGGGGCCCGGGCAAATGAGCAGTTCTTC
TRBV19	TRBD1	TRBJ1-5	few	CASPDRGHQPQHF	TGTGCCAGCCCGGACAGGGGCCATCAGCCCCAGCATTTT
TRBV19	TRBD1	TRBJ1-4	few	CASSGTGRDKLFF	TGTGCCAGTAGCGGGACAGGGAGGGACAAACTGTTTTTT
TRBV4-1	TRBD1	TRBJ1-2	.	CASSPYIGTGAGYTF	TGCGCCAGCAGCCCCTATATTGGGACAGGAGCTGGCTACACCTTC
TRBV7-9	.	TRBJ1-1	medium-sized	CASTPLQGYTEAFF	TGTGCCAGCACCCCCCTACAGGGCTACACTGAAGCTTTCTTT
TRBV4-1	.	TRBJ1-2	.	CASSQAPGGVVYGYTF	TGCGCCAGCAGCCAAGCACCCGGGGGGGTGGTCTATGGCTACACCTTC
TRBV6-1	.	TRBJ2-7	few	CASSEDRGYEQYF	TGTGCCAGCAGTGAGGACCGGGGCTACGAGCAGTACTTC
TRBV2	.	TRBJ1-3	medium-sized	CASSASGNTIYF	TGTGCCAGCAGTGCATCTGGAAACACCATATATTTT
TRBV11-3	.	TRBJ2-1	few	CASSLTHNEQFF	TGTGCCAGCAGCCTCACTCACAATGAGCAGTTCTTC
TRBV7-3	TRBD2	TRBJ2-6	.	CASGVAGVSKGANVLTF	TGTGCCAGCGGGGTAGCGGGAGTTAGTAAAGGGGCCAACGTCCTGACTTTC
TRBV7-9	.	TRBJ2-7	few	CASSFSTWEDEQYF	TGTGCCAGCAGCTTCTCTACATGGGAGGACGAGCAGTACTTC
TRBV6-1	.	TRBJ2-2	few	CASSLRGTGELFF	TGTGCCAGCAGCCTCAGGGGAACCGGGGAGCTGTTTTTT
TRBV27	.	TRBJ2-3	few	CASNPQRGGGTDTQYF	TGTGCCAGCAACCCCCAGAGAGGGGGAGGCACAGATACGCAGTATTTT
TRBV7-2	.	TRBJ2-3	few	CASSTYKGDVTQYF	TGTGCCAGCAGCACCTATAAAGGGGATGTTACGCAGTATTTT
TRBV19	.	TRBJ1-6	.	CASSLRQNYNSPLHF	TGTGCCAGTAGTCTCCGACAGAACTATAATTCACCCCTCCACTTT
TRBV5-4	TRBD1	TRBJ2-5	large	CASTRDREETQYF	TGTGCCAGCACCCGGGACAGAGAAGAGACCCAGTACTTC
TRBV2	.	TRBJ2-2	medium-sized	CASRGVEGELFF	TGTGCCAGCAGAGGGGTGGAAGGGGAGCTGTTTTTT
TRBV5-1	TRBD2	TRBJ2-1	.	CASSSLRTSGTNYEQFF	TGCGCCAGCAGCTCGTTAAGGACTAGCGGGACGAACTATGAGCAGTTCTTC
TRBV19	TRBD1	TRBJ1-2	many	CASRRQGAYGYTF	TGTGCCAGTAGAAGACAGGGGGCCTATGGCTACACCTTC
TRBV5-1	.	TRBJ2-1	.	CASSVRDNEQFF	TGCGCCAGCAGCGTTCGTGACAATGAGCAGTTCTTC
TRBV2	.	TRBJ2-2	medium-sized	CASSRGGTGELFF	TGTGCCAGCAGTCGAGGTGGAACCGGGGAGCTGTTTTTT
TRBV5-8	TRBD2	TRBJ2-5	.	CASSLLSGGQETQYF	TGTGCCAGCAGCCTGCTCTCCGGGGGGCAAGAGACCCAGTACTTC
TRBV4-3	TRBD1	TRBJ1-2	.	CASSQVGNRGRSYTF	TGCGCCAGCAGCCAAGTTGGGAACAGGGGAAGGAGCTACACCTTC
TRBV5-1	.	TRBJ2-1	.	CASSLGTYNEQFF	TGCGCCAGCAGCCTCGGGACTTACAATGAGCAGTTCTTC
TRBV11-3	TRBD1	TRBJ2-1	.	CASSSTPTGGQFF	TGTGCCAGCAGCTCGACCCCAACAGGGGGCCAGTTCTTC
TRBV28	.	TRBJ2-5	few	CASSFRRGPETQYF	TGTGCCAGCAGTTTTCGGAGGGGACCCGAGACCCAGTACTTC
TRBV7-2	.	TRBJ1-1	medium-sized	CASSLQGYTEAFF	TGTGCCAGCAGCCTACAGGGTTACACTGAAGCTTTCTTT
TRBV13	.	TRBJ1-5	.	CASSLQPRQPQHF	TGTGCCAGCAGCTTACAACCCCGGCAGCCCCAGCATTTT
TRBV2	.	TRBJ1-1	few	CASSEIGFSEAFF	TGTGCCAGCAGTGAAATCGGGTTCAGTGAAGCTTTCTTT
TRBV6-4	.	TRBJ2-7	.	CASSPQVRENIHEQYF	TGTGCCAGCAGTCCCCAGGTCCGGGAAAATATCCACGAGCAGTACTTC
TRBV5-1	.	TRBJ2-5	.	CASSLEAGGTGEETQYF	TGCGCCAGCAGCTTGGAGGCCGGGGGTACAGGGGAAGAGACCCAGTACTTC
TRBV7-9	.	TRBJ1-3	.	CATKSGSGNTIYF	TGTGCCACCAAATCAGGCTCTGGAAACACCATATATTTT
TRBV7-3	.	TRBJ2-1	.	CASSSRGVSYNEQFF	TGTGCCAGCAGCTCCAGGGGGGTGTCCTACAATGAGCAGTTCTTC
TRBV6-1	.	TRBJ2-5	.	CASSYGETQYF	TGTGCCAGCAGTTACGGAGAGACCCAGTACTTC